This is a list of T cell receptor beta chains from one sample in a study of blood T cell repertoires in COVID-19. Method: immunoSEQ multiplex PCR; TCRdb's copy keeps in-frame clones and lacks some. The repertoire holds fewer than 250,000 clones, with less than 85% as singletons. The sequenced material came from PBMCs or T cells enriched from blood (not recorded which). These receptors all stem from a man in his sixties who had recovered from COVID-19. Both conserved end residues are part of each CDR3. The order of the fields is D gene, V gene, clone size, J gene, CDR3 protein, CDR3 DNA. D genes are given only for firm matches. The size of a clone is reported for some rows only, either as once, few or many, or as a class for expanded clones.

D: TRBD2
V: TRBV19
size: -
J: TRBJ2-3
CDR3: CASSSKARLAGHTDTQYF
DNA: TGTGCCAGTAGTTCCAAAGCCCGACTAGCGGGCCACACAGATACGCAGTATTTT

D: TRBD2
V: TRBV5-1
size: -
J: TRBJ2-1
CDR3: CASSWTSGGLWGQFF
DNA: TGCGCCAGCAGCTGGACTAGCGGGGGTCTTTGGGGGCAGTTCTTC

D: -
V: TRBV25-1
size: -
J: TRBJ2-3
CDR3: CASTPRGGSTDTQYF
DNA: TGTGCCAGTACTCCTCGGGGTGGTAGCACAGATACGCAGTATTTT

D: TRBD1
V: TRBV19
size: -
J: TRBJ1-3
CDR3: CASTTTGGFSGNTIYF
DNA: TGTGCCAGTACCACGACAGGGGGATTCTCTGGAAACACCATATATTTT

D: -
V: TRBV3-1/TRBV3-2
size: -
J: TRBJ2-2
CDR3: CASSQDSTGELFF
DNA: TGTGCCAGCAGCCAAGATTCAACAGGGGAGCTGTTTTTT

D: TRBD1
V: TRBV6-5
size: -
J: TRBJ2-2
CDR3: CASSGDRGVGELFF
DNA: TGTGCCAGCAGCGGGGACAGGGGGGTCGGGGAGCTGTTTTTT

D: -
V: TRBV4-1
size: -
J: TRBJ1-4
CDR3: CASSQGLAGLAEKLFF
DNA: TGCGCCAGCAGCCAAGGCTTGGCAGGCCTAGCCGAAAAACTGTTTTTT

D: TRBD1
V: TRBV3-1/TRBV3-2
size: -
J: TRBJ1-4
CDR3: CASSPGQANEKLFF
DNA: TGTGCCAGCAGCCCCGGACAGGCAAATGAAAAACTGTTTTTT

D: -
V: TRBV9
size: -
J: TRBJ1-2
CDR3: CASSRTGNNNYGYTF
DNA: TGTGCCAGCAGCAGAACAGGGAATAATAACTATGGCTACACCTTC

D: -
V: TRBV9
size: -
J: TRBJ1-3
CDR3: CASSVGGQSSGNTIYF
DNA: TGTGCCAGCAGCGTAGGTGGACAGTCCTCTGGAAACACCATATATTTT

D: -
V: TRBV15
size: -
J: TRBJ2-2
CDR3: CATSRPGAGAGRTGELFF
DNA: TGTGCCACCAGCAGGCCGGGAGCTGGGGCAGGGCGGACCGGGGAGCTGTTTTTT

D: TRBD1
V: TRBV6-2/TRBV6-3
size: once
J: TRBJ1-5
CDR3: CASSYGTGYSNQPQHF
DNA: TGTGCCAGCAGTTACGGGACAGGGTATAGCAATCAGCCCCAGCATTTT

D: TRBD1
V: TRBV5-1
size: -
J: TRBJ1-1
CDR3: CASSSNRGARTEAFF
DNA: TGCGCCAGCAGCTCAAACAGGGGGGCGAGGACTGAAGCTTTCTTT

D: -
V: TRBV6-5
size: -
J: TRBJ1-6
CDR3: CASRWGEDGPLHF
DNA: TGTGCCAGTAGGTGGGGAGAAGATGGACCCCTCCACTTT

D: -
V: TRBV7-2
size: once
J: TRBJ1-3
CDR3: CASSFSPGDSGNTIYF
DNA: TGTGCCAGCAGCTTCTCCCCCGGAGACTCTGGAAACACCATATATTTT

D: TRBD1
V: TRBV19
size: -
J: TRBJ1-6
CDR3: CASSLTGGLSPLHF
DNA: TGTGCCAGTAGTTTAACAGGGGGCCTTTCACCCCTCCACTTT